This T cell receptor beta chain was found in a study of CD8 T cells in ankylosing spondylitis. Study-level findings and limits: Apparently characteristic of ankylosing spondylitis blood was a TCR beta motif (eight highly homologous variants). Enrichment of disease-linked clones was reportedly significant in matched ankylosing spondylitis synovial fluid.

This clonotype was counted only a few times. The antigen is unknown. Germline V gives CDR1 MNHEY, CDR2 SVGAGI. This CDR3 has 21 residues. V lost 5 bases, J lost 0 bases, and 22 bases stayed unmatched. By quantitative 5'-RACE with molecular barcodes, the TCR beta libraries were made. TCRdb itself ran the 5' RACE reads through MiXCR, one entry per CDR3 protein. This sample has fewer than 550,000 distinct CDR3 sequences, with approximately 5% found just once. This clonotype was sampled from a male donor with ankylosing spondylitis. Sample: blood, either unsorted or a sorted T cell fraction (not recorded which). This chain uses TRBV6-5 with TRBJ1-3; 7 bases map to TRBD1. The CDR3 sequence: CASSKDPGLGTVYRSGNTIYF. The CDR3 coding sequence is TGTGCCAGCAGTAAGGATCCAGGACTGGGGACAGTGTACCGCTCTGGAAACACCATATATTTT.